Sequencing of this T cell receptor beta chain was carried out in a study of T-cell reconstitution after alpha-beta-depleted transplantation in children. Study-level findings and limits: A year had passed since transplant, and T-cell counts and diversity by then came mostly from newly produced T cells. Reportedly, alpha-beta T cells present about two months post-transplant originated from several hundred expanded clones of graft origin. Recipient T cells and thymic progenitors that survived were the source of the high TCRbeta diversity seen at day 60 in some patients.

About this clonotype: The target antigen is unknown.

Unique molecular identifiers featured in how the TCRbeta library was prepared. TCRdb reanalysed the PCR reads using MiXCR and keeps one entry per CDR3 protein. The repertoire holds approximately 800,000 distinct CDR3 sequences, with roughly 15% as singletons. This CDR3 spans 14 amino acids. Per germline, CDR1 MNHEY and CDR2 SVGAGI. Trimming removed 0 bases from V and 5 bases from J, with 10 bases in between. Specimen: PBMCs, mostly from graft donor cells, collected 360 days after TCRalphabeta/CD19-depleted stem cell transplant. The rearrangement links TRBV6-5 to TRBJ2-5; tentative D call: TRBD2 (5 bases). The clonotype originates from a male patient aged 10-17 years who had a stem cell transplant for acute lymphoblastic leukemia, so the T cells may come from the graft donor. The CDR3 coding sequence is TGTGCCAGCAGTTACTCTACTTCGGGGGAGACCCAGTACTTC. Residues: CASSYSTSGETQYF.